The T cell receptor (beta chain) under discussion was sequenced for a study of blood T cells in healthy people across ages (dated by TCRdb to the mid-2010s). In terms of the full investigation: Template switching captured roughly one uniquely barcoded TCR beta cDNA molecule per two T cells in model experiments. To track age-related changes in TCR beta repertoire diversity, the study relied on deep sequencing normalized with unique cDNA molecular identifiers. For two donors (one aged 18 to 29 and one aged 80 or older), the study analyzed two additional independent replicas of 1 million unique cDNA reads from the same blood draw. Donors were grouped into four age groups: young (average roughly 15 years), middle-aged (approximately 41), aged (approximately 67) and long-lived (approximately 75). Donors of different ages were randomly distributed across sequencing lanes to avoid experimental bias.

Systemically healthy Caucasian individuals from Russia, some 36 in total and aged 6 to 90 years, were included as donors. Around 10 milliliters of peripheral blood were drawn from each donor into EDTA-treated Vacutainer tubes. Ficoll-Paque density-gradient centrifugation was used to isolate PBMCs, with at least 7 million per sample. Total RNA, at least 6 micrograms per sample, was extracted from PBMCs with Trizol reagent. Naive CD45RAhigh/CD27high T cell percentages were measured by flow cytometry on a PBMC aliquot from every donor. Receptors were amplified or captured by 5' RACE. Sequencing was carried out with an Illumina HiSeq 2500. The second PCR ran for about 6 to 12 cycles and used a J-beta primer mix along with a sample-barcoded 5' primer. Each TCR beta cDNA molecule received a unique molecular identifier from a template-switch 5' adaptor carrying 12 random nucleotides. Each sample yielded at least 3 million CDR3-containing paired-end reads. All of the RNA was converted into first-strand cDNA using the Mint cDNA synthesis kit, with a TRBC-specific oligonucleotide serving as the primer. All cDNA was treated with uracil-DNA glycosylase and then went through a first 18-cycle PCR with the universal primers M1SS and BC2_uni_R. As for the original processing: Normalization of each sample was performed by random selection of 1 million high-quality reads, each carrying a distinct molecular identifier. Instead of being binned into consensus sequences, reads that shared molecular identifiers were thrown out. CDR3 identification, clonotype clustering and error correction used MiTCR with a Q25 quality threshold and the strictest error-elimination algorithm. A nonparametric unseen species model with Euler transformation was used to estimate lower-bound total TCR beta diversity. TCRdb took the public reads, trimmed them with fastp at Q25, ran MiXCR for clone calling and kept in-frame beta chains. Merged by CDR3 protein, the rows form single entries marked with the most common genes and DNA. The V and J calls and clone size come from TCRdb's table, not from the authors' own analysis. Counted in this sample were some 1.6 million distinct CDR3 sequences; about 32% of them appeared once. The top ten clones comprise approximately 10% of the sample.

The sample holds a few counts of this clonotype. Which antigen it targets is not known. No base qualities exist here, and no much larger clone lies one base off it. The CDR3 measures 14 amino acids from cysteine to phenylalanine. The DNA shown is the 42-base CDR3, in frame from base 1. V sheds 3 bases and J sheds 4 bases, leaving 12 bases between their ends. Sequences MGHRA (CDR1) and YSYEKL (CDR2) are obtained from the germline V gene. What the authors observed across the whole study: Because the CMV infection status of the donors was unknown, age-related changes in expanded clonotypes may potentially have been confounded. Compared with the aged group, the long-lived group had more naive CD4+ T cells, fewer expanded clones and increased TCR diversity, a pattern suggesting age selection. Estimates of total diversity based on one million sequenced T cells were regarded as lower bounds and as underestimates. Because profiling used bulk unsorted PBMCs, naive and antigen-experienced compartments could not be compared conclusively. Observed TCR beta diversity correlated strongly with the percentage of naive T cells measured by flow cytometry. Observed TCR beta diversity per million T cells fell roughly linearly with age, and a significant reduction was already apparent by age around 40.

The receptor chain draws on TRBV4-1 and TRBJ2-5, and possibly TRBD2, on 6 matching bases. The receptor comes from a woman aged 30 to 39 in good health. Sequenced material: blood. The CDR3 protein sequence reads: CASSQLARVETQYF. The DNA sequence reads TGCGCCAGCAGCCAGCTAGCGAGGGTAGAGACCCAGTACTTC.